This TCR beta chain was identified in a study of blood T cell repertoires in COVID-19. As for the study in general: Acute-phase and convalescent COVID-19 samples originated in the United States, Italy and Spain. Sample material is recorded as cDNA or gDNA derived from T cells, B-cell-depleted T cells, or PBMCs.

The germline gives CDR1 KGHSH, CDR2 LQKENI. The junction had 11 bases not matched to a gene; V was cut back by 3 bases and J by 5 bases. The CDR3 runs to 16 residues. In the original workflow: Amplified reference gene primers provided the basis for estimating nucleated cell counts. Sequencing was performed with immunoSEQ multiplex PCR; in TCRdb, only in-frame clones are kept and a portion is missing. The V and J calls and clone size are taken from that table; D and trimming were inferred from the DNA. The data contain about 110,000 clones, approximately 90% of them singletons. The chain has TRBV18 and TRBJ2-3; 7 bases map to TRBD1. The sequenced material came from peripheral blood. This clonotype originated in a woman aged 25 to 39 with acute or convalescent COVID-19. CDR3: CASSPIGQDFRDTQYF. The CDR3 DNA is TGTGCCAGCTCACCTATCGGACAGGATTTCAGAGATACGCAGTATTTT.